Listed below are T cell receptor beta chains from one sample, sequenced in a study of blood T cell repertoires in COVID-19. Here immunoSEQ multiplex PCR was the method, and the copy in TCRdb shows in-frame clones only, minus some. Of under 300,000 clones detected, around 86% appear once; the ten largest clones hold 9.5% to 15%. The sample consisted of peripheral blood. The receptors were sampled from a woman aged 60-70 years with active or convalescent COVID-19. The CDR3 runs from the conserved cysteine through the conserved F or W. Each record gives: CDR3 protein, CDR3 DNA, V gene, J gene, clone size, D gene. The D gene is left open where the match is weak. Size is stated for part of the rows, as once, few or many counts, or as a class when the clone is expanded.

CASSLAGWESYGYTF,TGTGCCAGCAGCTTAGCCGGCTGGGAGAGCTATGGCTACACCTTC,TRBV7-2,TRBJ1-2,NA,NA
CASSQGTVNTEAFF,TGTGCCAGCAGCCAAGGGACTGTAAACACTGAAGCTTTCTTT,TRBV3-1/TRBV3-2,TRBJ1-1,NA,NA
CASSVATLGGETQYF,TGTGCCAGCAGCGTAGCTACCCTGGGGGGAGAGACCCAGTACTTC,TRBV9,TRBJ2-5,NA,NA
CASSWQGLNTEAFF,TGTGCCAGCAGTTGGCAGGGATTGAACACTGAAGCTTTCTTT,TRBV6-2/TRBV6-3,TRBJ1-1,NA,NA
CASSLGGGAYEQYF,TGCGCCAGCAGCCTGGGGGGAGGGGCCTACGAGCAGTACTTC,TRBV4-3,TRBJ2-7,NA,TRBD2
CASGRGTGTNYGYTF,TGTGCCAGCGGAAGGGGGACAGGGACTAACTATGGCTACACCTTC,TRBV3-1/TRBV3-2,TRBJ1-2,NA,TRBD1
CASSSLPGTTNSPLHF,TGTGCCAGCAGTTCCCTTCCCGGGACAACCAATTCACCCCTCCACTTT,TRBV6-5,TRBJ1-6,few,NA
CASGDEVPYNSPLHF,TGTGCCAGCGGAGACGAGGTTCCCTATAATTCACCCCTCCACTTT,TRBV7-2,TRBJ1-6,once,NA
CASSEENIYEQYF,TGTGCCAGCAGTGAAGAGAACATTTACGAGCAGTACTTC,TRBV6-1,TRBJ2-7,once,NA
CASSLNPSGGSDLRTDTQYF,TGCGCCAGCAGCTTGAACCCGTCGGGCGGGAGCGACCTGCGCACAGATACGCAGTATTTT,TRBV5-1,TRBJ2-3,NA,TRBD2
CASSVRTDNSPLHF,TGTGCCAGCAGCGTCCGAACAGATAATTCACCCCTCCACTTT,TRBV9,TRBJ1-6,NA,NA
CASSPGTGEYNEQFF,TGTGCCAGCTCACCGGGGACAGGGGAGTACAATGAGCAGTTCTTC,TRBV18,TRBJ2-1,once,TRBD1
CASSLRTSGPGEQFF,TGCGCCAGCAGCTTGAGGACTAGCGGGCCGGGTGAGCAGTTCTTC,TRBV5-1,TRBJ2-1,NA,TRBD2
CASTTIGQGDYGYTF,TGTGCCAGCACGACAATAGGACAGGGGGACTATGGCTACACCTTC,TRBV27,TRBJ1-2,NA,TRBD1
CASSETVGTTYSPLHF,TGTGCCAGCAGTGAGACGGTCGGGACAACCTATTCACCCCTCCACTTT,TRBV6-1,TRBJ1-6,NA,NA
CATSRGQGYNYGYTF,TGTGCCACCAGCAGAGGACAGGGCTATAACTATGGCTACACCTTC,TRBV15,TRBJ1-2,NA,TRBD1
CASSLSHGYTEAFF,TGTGCCAGCAGCTTATCCCACGGGTACACTGAAGCTTTCTTT,TRBV7-2,TRBJ1-1,NA,NA
CASSPGPGQVLYGYTF,TGCGCCAGCAGCCCAGGACCGGGACAGGTACTCTATGGCTACACCTTC,TRBV5-1,TRBJ1-2,NA,TRBD1
CASSLTTINTGELFF,TGTGCCAGCAGCTTAACCACTATTAACACCGGGGAGCTGTTTTTT,TRBV7-9,TRBJ2-2,NA,NA
CASILQRTTEQIQETQYF,TGTGCCAGCATCTTACAACGAACGACCGAACAGATACAAGAGACCCAGTACTTC,TRBV5-6,TRBJ2-5,NA,NA
CASSRDRGNQPQHF,TGTGCCAGCAGCCGGGACAGAGGCAATCAGCCCCAGCATTTT,TRBV5-5,TRBJ1-5,NA,TRBD1
CSVEDRALYGYTF,TGCAGCGTTGAAGACAGGGCGCTTTATGGCTACACCTTC,TRBV29-1,TRBJ1-2,NA,NA
CASSPRQGAWYGYTF,TGTGCCAGCAGCCCGAGACAGGGGGCATGGTATGGCTACACCTTC,TRBV7-9,TRBJ1-2,NA,TRBD1
CASSLKGGGSYNEQFF,TGTGCCAGCAGCTTGAAAGGGGGCGGCTCCTACAATGAGCAGTTCTTC,TRBV7-9,TRBJ2-1,once,TRBD1
CASSRKSITGPVGTEAFF,TGCGCCAGCAGCCGAAAGTCAATAACAGGGCCGGTGGGCACTGAAGCTTTCTTT,TRBV5-1,TRBJ1-1,NA,NA
CASRTGSGGAYEQFF,TGCGCCAGCAGGACGGGGAGCGGGGGGGCCTATGAGCAGTTCTTC,TRBV4-1,TRBJ2-1,NA,TRBD2
CASTLTGHYGYTF,TGTGCCAGCACTTTAACAGGGCACTATGGCTACACCTTC,TRBV28,TRBJ1-2,NA,NA
CASTPDRFSPLHF,TGTGCCAGCACCCCGGACAGGTTCTCACCCCTCCACTTT,TRBV6-2/TRBV6-3,TRBJ1-6,few,TRBD1
CATSRGSTGYNEQFF,TGTGCCACCAGCAGAGGGTCTACGGGCTACAATGAGCAGTTCTTC,TRBV15,TRBJ2-1,NA,NA
CASSQGARETQYF,TGTGCCAGCTCACAGGGGGCGCGGGAGACCCAGTACTTC,TRBV18,TRBJ2-5,NA,TRBD1
CASSSAGPPPYEQYF,TGTGCCAGCAGTTCCGCTGGGCCGCCCCCCTACGAGCAGTACTTC,TRBV27,TRBJ2-7,few,NA
CASRGGTSGNSPLHF,TGTGCCAGCAGGGGGGGGACTTCGGGTAATTCACCCCTCCACTTT,TRBV5-4,TRBJ1-6,once,NA
CSASRGATNEKLFF,TGCAGTGCTAGTCGGGGGGCAACTAATGAAAAACTGTTTTTT,TRBV20-1,TRBJ1-4,NA,NA
CASSPRQEHGYTF,TGTGCCAGCAGCCCACGACAGGAACATGGCTACACCTTC,TRBV5-4,TRBJ1-2,NA,NA
CASTLLGGGSPLHF,TGCGCCAGCACCCTTTTAGGGGGGGGGTCACCCCTCCACTTT,TRBV10-2,TRBJ1-6,once,NA
CASSTSGQGRINQPQHF,TGTGCCAGCAGTACCTCGGGACAGGGGCGCATCAATCAGCCCCAGCATTTT,TRBV6-2/TRBV6-3,TRBJ1-5,NA,TRBD1
CASSLGTSGPDLREQYF,TGCGCCAGCAGCTTGGGAACTAGCGGCCCGGATTTGCGGGAGCAGTACTTC,TRBV5-1,TRBJ2-7,NA,TRBD2
CASTGQGAGGYTF,TGTGCCAGCACCGGACAGGGGGCAGGGGGCTACACCTTC,TRBV12-3/TRBV12-4,TRBJ1-2,NA,TRBD1
CASSRTPGQGTAGELFF,TGCGCCAGCAGTCGAACCCCGGGACAGGGGACTGCCGGGGAGCTGTTTTTT,TRBV5-1,TRBJ2-2,NA,TRBD1
CASSVGFQGSTDTQYF,TGTGCCAGCAGCGTAGGCTTTCAGGGTAGCACAGATACGCAGTATTTT,TRBV9,TRBJ2-3,NA,NA
CSVEDPRYEAFF,TGCAGCGTTGAAGATCCGAGGTATGAAGCTTTCTTT,TRBV29-1,TRBJ1-1,NA,NA
CASSLSDRGYGYTF,TGTGCCAGCAGTTTATCGGACAGGGGCTATGGCTACACCTTC,TRBV28,TRBJ1-2,NA,TRBD1
CASKLGGNDEQYF,TGTGCCAGCAAACTCGGGGGGAACGACGAGCAGTACTTC,TRBV27,TRBJ2-7,NA,TRBD2
CASSLGRDQYF,TGTGCCAGCAGTTTAGGGAGGGACCAGTACTTC,TRBV12-3/TRBV12-4,TRBJ2-7,NA,NA
CASSLSRGGDTQYF,TGTGCCAGCAGCCTTTCGCGGGGGGGCGATACGCAGTATTTT,TRBV7-9,TRBJ2-3,NA,TRBD2
CASSLVGGGAYNEQFF,TGTGCCAGCAGCTTAGTCGGCGGGGGGGCCTACAATGAGCAGTTCTTC,TRBV7-2,TRBJ2-1,NA,TRBD2
CASRDRVGTEAFF,TGCGCCAGCAGGGACAGGGTAGGGACTGAAGCTTTCTTT,TRBV10-2,TRBJ1-1,NA,TRBD1
CASSMNARRGYTF,TGTGCCAGTAGTATGAACGCCCGGAGAGGCTACACCTTC,TRBV19,TRBJ1-2,NA,NA
CSVEPPARQGGGYTF,TGCAGCGTTGAACCCCCCGCCAGACAGGGAGGCGGCTACACCTTC,TRBV29-1,TRBJ1-2,NA,TRBD1
CASSSTGVDGYTF,TGTGCCAGCAGCAGTACAGGGGTTGATGGCTACACCTTC,TRBV7-9,TRBJ1-2,few,TRBD1